The 23 T cell receptor beta chains below come from one sample, sequenced in a study of T cell repertoires in ileal Crohn's disease (dated by TCRdb to the late 2010s). The library was prepared using the immunoSEQ multiplex PCR assay. TCRdb stores this immuneACCESS table with in-frame sequences only. Part of the clones is absent; in the studies checked, under half of the shortfall reflects unresolved V genes, and no reason is known for the rest. The sample table shows fewer than 20,000 clones, and around 93% are seen once. 3% to 3.5% of the sample is held by the ten biggest clonotypes. Sequencing was performed on ileal tissue. Receptor source: an adult with Crohn's disease.

This clone came up once. The rearrangement uses TRBV14 and TRBJ2-7; 8 bases are a match to TRBD1. The CDR3 runs to 14 residues. Trimming took 4 bases from V and 2 from J; bases not matched to a gene: 4. Germline V CDR1 and CDR2: SGHDN, FVKESK. The chain's CDR3 is CASSPGQGPYEQYF. Written as DNA, the CDR3 is TGTGCCAGCAGCCCCGGACAGGGCCCCTACGAGCAGTACTTC. Drawing the rest from reference TRBV14 and TRBJ2-7, the complete variable domain is EAGVTQFPSHSVIEKGQTVTLRCDPISGHDNLYWYRRVMGKEIKFLLHFVKESKQDESGMPNNRFLAERTGGTYSTLKVQPAELEDSGVYFCASSPGQGPYEQYFGPGTRLTVT.

This sequence joins TRBV13 and TRBJ2-1; 8 bases are a match to TRBD2. Germline V gene sequence: CDR1 PRHDT, CDR2 FYEKMQ (reference sequence). The J segment lost 2 bases and the V segment lost 1 base, leaving 1 base of the junction unmatched. The CDR3 is 15 residues long. The CDR3 nucleotides read TGTGCCAGCAGCTTAGCGGGGGGGCCCTACAATGAGCAGTTCTTC. The encoded protein is CASSLAGGPYNEQFF. Using reference TRBV13 and TRBJ2-1 for the parts outside the CDR3, the full variable domain is AAGVIQSPRHLIKEKRETATLKCYPIPRHDTVYWYQQGPGQDPQFLISFYEKMQSDKGSIPDRFSAQQFSDYHSELNMSSLELGDSALYFCASSLAGGPYNEQFFGPGTRLTVL.

J is TRBJ2-7 and V is TRBV5-1, with 7 nucleotides matching TRBD1. Germline V CDR1 and CDR2: SGHRS, YFSETQ. The V gene end was trimmed by 3 bases and the J gene end by 0 bases; junction bases not matched to a gene: 6. CDR3 length: 15 amino acids. The CDR3 reads CASSSGTAFSYEQYF. In DNA, the CDR3 is TGCGCCAGCAGCTCCGGGACAGCATTCTCCTACGAGCAGTACTTC.

The rearrangement joins TRBV2 to TRBJ2-7; perhaps TRBD2 as D (6 bases). Germline values: CDR1 SNHLY, CDR2 FYNNEI. This CDR3 has 15 residues. V lost 1 base to trimming and J lost 1 base, with 11 bases between them. The CDR3 DNA is TGTGCCAGCAGTGAAGGGGGAGGCTATTCCTACGAGCAGTACTTC. It codes for CASSEGGGYSYEQYF.

The genes are TRBV7-9 and TRBJ2-7; TRBD2 might be the D (6 bases). Germline V gene data show CDR1 as SEHNR and CDR2 as FQNEAQ (reference sequence). The CDR3 is 15 residues long. The ends were cut back, 2 bases at V and 2 bases at J, with 13 bases in the middle. CDR3 amino acids: CASSLWEEDPYEQYF. For the CDR3, the DNA is TGTGCCAGCAGCTTATGGGAGGAGGACCCCTACGAGCAGTACTTC.

V usage is TRBV27 and J usage is TRBJ2-1; D remains ambiguous. Germline V gene lookup returns CDR1 MNHEY and CDR2 SMNVEV (reference sequence). CDR3 size: 13 residues. V was shortened by 0 bases and J by 6 bases, with 6 bases between the two germline ends. CDR3 sequence: CASSLSGTNEQFF. The CDR3 DNA is TGTGCCAGCAGTTTATCGGGCACCAATGAGCAGTTCTTC.

This clone was detected only once. The chain employs TRBV19 and TRBJ2-3; tentatively, D is TRBD1 (5 bases). CDR1 is LNHDA, CDR2 SQIVND, per germline (reference sequence). Trimming cost V 10 bases and J 2 bases, with 13 bases left between them. The length of the CDR3 is 13 residues. In DNA form, the CDR3 reads TGTGCCACCACAGGACAAAACACAGATACGCAGTATTTT. Encoded protein: CATTGQNTDTQYF.

The gene calls are TRBV19 and TRBJ1-4, with 8 positions matching TRBD1. The CDR3 length is 16 residues. The germline CDR1 and CDR2 sequences are LNHDA and SQIVND (reference sequence). V shed 4 bases and J 3 bases; nucleotides not matched to a gene: 7. The CDR3 DNA follows: TGTGCCAGTAGTAATCCAGGGGGCAAATCTAATGAAAAACTGTTTTTT. Protein sequence: CASSNPGGKSNEKLFF.

CDR3 bases: TGTGCCAGCAGCTTAGGGTCAGGGGGCACCGGGGAGCTGTTTTTT. This sequence encodes CASSLGSGGTGELFF. The gene calls are TRBV7-3 and TRBJ2-2, with 7 bases lining up with TRBD1. The CDR3 length is 15 residues. CDR1 is SGHTA and CDR2 is FQGTGA in the germline V gene. The ends lost 2 bases at V and 4 bases at J; junction bases unmatched: 4.

The V and J genes are TRBV13 and TRBJ2-7; 8 bases fit TRBD1. This CDR3 contains 15 residues. V shed 1 base and J 2 bases; nucleotides not matched to a gene: 4. The germline gives CDR1 PRHDT, CDR2 FYEKMQ (reference sequence). The CDR3 DNA sequence: TGTGCCAGCAGCTTAGCACAGGGGGATGCCTACGAGCAGTACTTC. Encoded protein: CASSLAQGDAYEQYF.

The chain uses TRBV9 and TRBJ2-7, with D perhaps TRBD1 (6 bases). The V and J ends lost 2 bases and 4 bases respectively, with 13 bases between them. Germline CDR1 and CDR2: SGDLS and YYNGEE. The CDR3 totals 14 residues. CDR3 amino acids: CASSVRDTTYEQYF. CDR3 bases: TGTGCCAGCAGCGTCCGGGACACGACTTACGAGCAGTACTTC.

The chain links TRBV15 to TRBJ1-1; D unclear. Trimming removed 0 bases at V and 4 bases at J, with 6 bases between. This CDR3 is built from 13 residues. Germline CDR1 and CDR2: LNHNV and YYDKDF (reference sequence). The CDR3 coding sequence is TGTGCCACCAGCAGAGAGGGGAGCACTGAAGCTTTCTTT. Translating gives CATSREGSTEAFF.

This clone was seen once. The chain has TRBV10-1 and TRBJ1-1; 11 nucleotides match TRBD1. In germline, CDR1 is WNHNN, CDR2 SYGVQD (reference sequence). This CDR3 has 15 amino acids. Unmatched junction bases numbered 3, after V lost 5 bases and J lost 1 base. In nucleotides, the CDR3 is TGCGCCAGCAGTCGGGACAGGGGGAAGAACACTGAAGCTTTCTTT. It specifies CASSRDRGKNTEAFF.

This clone has only a few counts. The genes are TRBV6-5 and TRBJ2-7, with 9 bases lining up with TRBD1. The trim removed 4 bases at V and 5 bases at J, leaving 9 bases unmatched. CDR3 length: 15 amino acids. CDR1 and CDR2 (germline): MNHEY, SVGAGI. CDR3 nucleotides: TGTGCCAGCAGTTCACAGGGGGCCCTTAAACACGAGCAGTACTTC. It translates to CASSSQGALKHEQYF.

The V and J genes are TRBV4-2 and TRBJ1-1, with unresolved D. The V and J ends lost 2 bases and 0 bases respectively, with 10 bases between them. Germline V gene sequence: CDR1 LGHNA, CDR2 YNFKEQ. CDR3 size: 15 residues. The CDR3 reads CASSQLREMNTEAFF. DNA for the CDR3: TGTGCCAGCAGCCAATTGAGGGAGATGAACACTGAAGCTTTCTTT.

This chain links TRBV9 with TRBJ2-2; 10 bases are a match to TRBD1. In germline, CDR1 is SGDLS, CDR2 YYNGEE. Trimming took 1 base from V and 6 from J; bases not matched to a gene: 3. CDR3 size: 15 residues. The DNA for the CDR3 is TGTGCCAGCAGCGTAACCGGGACAGGGGCCGGGGAGCTGTTTTTT. Translated, it gives CASSVTGTGAGELFF.

This clone has a handful of counts. Within the sample, other DNA sequences also encode this same CDR3. The V and J genes are TRBV30 and TRBJ2-7; TRBD2 aligns across 12 bases. The CDR3 is 17 amino acids. Per the germline V gene, CDR1 is GTSNPN and CDR2 is SVGIG (reference sequence). Trimming cost V 0 bases and J 1 base; bases outside gene matches: 7. CDR3 sequence (DNA): TGTGCCTGGAGTGTTCGGACTAGCGGGGCTACATCCTACGAGCAGTACTTC. It translates to CAWSVRTSGATSYEQYF. Based on the CDR3 plus reference TRBV30 and TRBJ2-7, the full variable domain is SQTIHQWPATLVQPVGSPLSLECTVEGTSNPNLYWYRQAAGRGLQLLFYSVGIGQISSEVPQNLSASRPQDRQFILSSKKLLLSDSGFYLCAWSVRTSGATSYEQYFGPGTRLTVT.

The chain carries TRBV2 and TRBJ2-5; 13 nucleotides agree with TRBD2. J lost 2 bases, V lost 6 bases, and 3 bases had no gene match. CDR3 length: 15 amino acids. In germline, CDR1 is SNHLY, CDR2 FYNNEI. This chain's CDR3 is CASRRTSGGQETQYF. The CDR3 DNA reads as TGTGCCAGCAGGCGGACTAGCGGGGGACAAGAGACCCAGTACTTC.

V usage is TRBV9 and J usage is TRBJ2-7, with D uncertain. In germline, CDR1 is SGDLS, CDR2 YYNGEE. Trimming took 3 bases from V and 5 from J, leaving 12 bases between them. The CDR3 consists of 13 residues. This chain's CDR3 is CASSGAPLDEQYF. In DNA, the CDR3 is TGTGCCAGCAGCGGCGCTCCTTTGGACGAGCAGTACTTC. Full variable domain (rest looked up from reference TRBV9 and TRBJ2-7): DSGVTQTPKHLITATGQRVTLRCSPRSGDLSVYWYQQSLDQGLQFLIQYYNGEERAKGNILERFSAQQFPDLHSELNLSSLELGDSALYFCASSGAPLDEQYFGPGTRLTVT.

Regarding this clone: The germline gene is not matched at one end of the junction; a read error may be the cause. The chain combines TRBV30 with TRBJ2-7, with D maybe TRBD1 (6 bases). This CDR3 is 13 amino acids long. Germline CDR1 is GTSNPN and CDR2 is SVGIG (reference sequence). The CDR3 DNA reads TGTGCCTGGAGTGCAGTGGCAGGGGACCAGGAGTGGTTC. Amino acid sequence: CAWSAVAGDQEWF.

This chain connects TRBV19 to TRBJ1-2; D is ambiguous. In germline, CDR1 is LNHDA, CDR2 SQIVND (reference sequence). CDR3 length equals 12 residues. Trimming left V 3 bases short and J 8 bases short, with 10 bases between. The DNA of the CDR3 is TGTGCCAGTAGTATGGGAGTTCAGGGCTACACCTTC. This codes for CASSMGVQGYTF.

V usage is TRBV11-2 and J usage is TRBJ2-5; 8 nucleotides align to TRBD2. The junction had 6 bases not matched to a gene; V was cut back by 1 base and J by 5 bases. Germline V CDR1 and CDR2: SGHAT, FQNNGV. The CDR3 contains 15 residues. CDR3 sequence reads: CASSLVRGGRETQYF. The CDR3 DNA reads TGTGCCAGCAGCTTAGTACGGGGGGGCCGGGAGACCCAGTACTTC.

The chain joins TRBV4-1 to TRBJ1-2; 8 nucleotides align to TRBD1. The V gene end was trimmed by 2 bases and the J gene end by 4 bases; junction bases not matched to a gene: 9. The germline V gene has CDR1 MGHRA and CDR2 YSYEKL. The CDR3 consists of 16 residues. The CDR3 nucleotides are TGCGCCAGCAGCCAAAGGAGGGGACAGGTGGGCTATGGCTACACCTTC. It is translated as CASSQRRGQVGYGYTF.